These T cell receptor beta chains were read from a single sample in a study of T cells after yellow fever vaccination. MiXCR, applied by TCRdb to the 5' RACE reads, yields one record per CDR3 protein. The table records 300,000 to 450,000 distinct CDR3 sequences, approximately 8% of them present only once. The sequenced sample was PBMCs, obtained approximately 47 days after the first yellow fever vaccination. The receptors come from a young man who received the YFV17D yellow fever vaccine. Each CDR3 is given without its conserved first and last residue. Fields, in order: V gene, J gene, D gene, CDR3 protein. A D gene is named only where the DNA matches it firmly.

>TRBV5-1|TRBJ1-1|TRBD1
ASSFGQDTEAF
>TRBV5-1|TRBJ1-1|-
ASTQGFGNTEAF
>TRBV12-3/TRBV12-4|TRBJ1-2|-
ASSFPGQGGYT
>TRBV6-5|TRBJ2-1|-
ASSYSRWSYNEQF
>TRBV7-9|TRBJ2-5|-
ASSFGPPETQY
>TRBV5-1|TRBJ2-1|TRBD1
ASSPTTGGYYNEQF
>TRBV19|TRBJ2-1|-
ASSRGLGAYNEQF
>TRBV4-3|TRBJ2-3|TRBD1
ASSHPGTGTTDTQY
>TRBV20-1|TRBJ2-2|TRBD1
SARRQGNTGELF
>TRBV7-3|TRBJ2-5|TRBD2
ASSPGLAGPQETQY
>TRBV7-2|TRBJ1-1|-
ASSLAAVPEAF
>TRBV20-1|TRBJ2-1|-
SARGRDNYNEQF
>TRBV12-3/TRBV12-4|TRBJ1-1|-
ASSSYSAGTAF
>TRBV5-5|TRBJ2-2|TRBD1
ASSLVGRGRSTGELF
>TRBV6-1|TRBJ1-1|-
ASSFATNTEAF
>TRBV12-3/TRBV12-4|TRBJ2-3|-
ASRPSLAGLSTDTQY